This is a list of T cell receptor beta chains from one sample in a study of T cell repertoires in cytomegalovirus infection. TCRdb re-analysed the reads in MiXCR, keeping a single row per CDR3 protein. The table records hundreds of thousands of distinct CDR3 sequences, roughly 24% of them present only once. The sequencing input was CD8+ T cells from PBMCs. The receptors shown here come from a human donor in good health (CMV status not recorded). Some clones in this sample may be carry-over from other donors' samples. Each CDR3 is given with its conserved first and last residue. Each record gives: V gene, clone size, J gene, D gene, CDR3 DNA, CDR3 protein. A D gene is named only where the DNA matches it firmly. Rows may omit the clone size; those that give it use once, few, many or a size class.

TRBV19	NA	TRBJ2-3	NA	TGTGCCAGTAGTGGTCCAGGGGCAAGGGATACGCAGTATTTT	CASSGPGARDTQYF
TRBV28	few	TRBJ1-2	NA	TGTGCCAGCAGTGACCCTCGAGGGGACGGCTACACCTTC	CASSDPRGDGYTF
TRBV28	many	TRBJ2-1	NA	TGTGCCAGCAGTCCCCACCATACGAGGGGTGAGCAGTTCTTC	CASSPHHTRGEQFF
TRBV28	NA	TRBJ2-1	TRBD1	TGTGCCAGCAGTTTCCAGACAGGGGGCTTGGATGAGCAGTTCTTC	CASSFQTGGLDEQFF
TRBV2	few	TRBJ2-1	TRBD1	TGTGCCAGCAGTGGGGGGACAGCCTACAATGAGCAGTTCTTC	CASSGGTAYNEQFF
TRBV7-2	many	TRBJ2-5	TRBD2	TGTGCCAGCAGCCGAAGGACTAGCGGGGAGCCTGGGCCCCTGGCGTACCAAGAGACCCAGTACTTC	CASSRRTSGEPGPLAYQETQYF
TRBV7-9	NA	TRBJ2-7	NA	TGTGCCAGCAGCCCCCGGGTAATCCCCTACGAGCAGTACTTC	CASSPRVIPYEQYF
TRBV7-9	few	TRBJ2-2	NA	TGTGCCAGCATTTCTATGACAGCGGGCACCGGGGAGCTGTTTTTT	CASISMTAGTGELFF
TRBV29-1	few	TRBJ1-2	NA	TGCAGCGTAGACTACCTTTCTGGCTACACCTTC	CSVDYLSGYTF
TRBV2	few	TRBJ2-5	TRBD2	TGTGCCAGCGATCCACGGCCGGGACTAGCGGGGGGCCTCCAAGAGACCCAGTACTTC	CASDPRPGLAGGLQETQYF
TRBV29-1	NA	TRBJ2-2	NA	TGCAGCGTCGCCCAGTCCGGGGAGCTGTTTTTT	CSVAQSGELFF
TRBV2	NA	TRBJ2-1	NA	TGTGCCAGCAGTGACCAGCCCCTTGGGCAGTTCTTC	CASSDQPLGQFF
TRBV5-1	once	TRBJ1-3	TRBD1	TGCGCCAGCAGCTTGGGCGGGACAGAAGACTCTGGAAACACCATATATTTT	CASSLGGTEDSGNTIYF
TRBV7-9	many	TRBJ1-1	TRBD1	TGTGCCAGCAGCTCCTACAGGGGAGACACTGAAGCTTTCTTT	CASSSYRGDTEAFF
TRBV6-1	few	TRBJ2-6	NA	TGTGCCAGCAGTTTTGGAGGAGACCTCCACTCTGGGGCCAACGTCCTGACTTTC	CASSFGGDLHSGANVLTF
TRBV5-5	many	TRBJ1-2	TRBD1	TGTGCCAGCAGCTTGGGGGGACAGCCCGGGGACGGTGGCTACACCTTC	CASSLGGQPGDGGYTF
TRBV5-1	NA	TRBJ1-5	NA	TGCGCCAGCAGCTTTTCAGGGAATAGCAATCAGCCCCAGCATTTT	CASSFSGNSNQPQHF
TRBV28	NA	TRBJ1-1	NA	TGTGCCAGCAGTCCAATCGACCCCAGTGTTGGGCGGGCTTTCTTT	CASSPIDPSVGRAFF
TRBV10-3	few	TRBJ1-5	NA	TGTGCCATCAGCTCAGGGACCCGCAATCAGCCCCAGCATTTT	CAISSGTRNQPQHF
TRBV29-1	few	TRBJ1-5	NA	TGCAGCGTTCTCCCCGAGGGTAACAATCAGCCCCAGCATTTT	CSVLPEGNNQPQHF
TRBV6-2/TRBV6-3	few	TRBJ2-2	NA	TGTGCCAGCAGTTACGAAGGGAACGGGGAGCTGTTTTTT	CASSYEGNGELFF
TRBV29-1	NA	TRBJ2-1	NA	TGCAGCGTTGAGGGAAGGGGGGGGCGCGGGTACAATGAGCAGTTCTTC	CSVEGRGGRGYNEQFF
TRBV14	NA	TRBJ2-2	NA	TGTGCCAGCAGCCCGGGTAACACCGGGGAGCTGTTTTTT	CASSPGNTGELFF
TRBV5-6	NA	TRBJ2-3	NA	TGTGCCAGCAGCACACAGGGACTTGAGCAGTATTTT	CASSTQGLEQYF
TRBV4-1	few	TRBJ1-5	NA	TGCGCCAGCAGCCGAGTTCAGGAGAATCAGCCCCAGCATTTT	CASSRVQENQPQHF
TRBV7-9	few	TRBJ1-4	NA	TGTGCCAGCAGCTTCGGGGGATTAAATGAAAAACTGTTTTTT	CASSFGGLNEKLFF
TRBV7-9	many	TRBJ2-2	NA	TGTGCCAGCAGCTCCGAGACTGCTCTAAGAGGTACCGGGGAGCTGTTTTTT	CASSSETALRGTGELFF
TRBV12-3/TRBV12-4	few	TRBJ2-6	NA	TGTGCCAGCAGTTTTCTGACGGAAAGCTCTGGGGCCAACGTCCTGACTTTC	CASSFLTESSGANVLTF
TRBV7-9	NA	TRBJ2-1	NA	TGTGCCAGCAGCCGCCGGGGGTTAGCGGACCCCCCTCTCTACAATGAGCAGTTCTTC	CASSRRGLADPPLYNEQFF
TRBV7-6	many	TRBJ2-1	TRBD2	TGTGCCAGCAGCTTAGTAGCGTCCAGCGGGGTCCTCTACAATGAGCAGTTCTTC	CASSLVASSGVLYNEQFF
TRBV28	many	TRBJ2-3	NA	TGTGCCAGCATCCAAAGGGGGTCGTGGGATACGCAGTATTTT	CASIQRGSWDTQYF
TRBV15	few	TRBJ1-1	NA	TGTGCCACCAGCACACAGGGTTTAGACACTGAAGCTTTCTTT	CATSTQGLDTEAFF